This entry lists 26 T cell receptor beta chains sequenced from one sample in a study of a mutant IDH1 vaccine in newly diagnosed glioma. Data came from immunoSEQ multiplex PCR; TCRdb stores just in-frame clones and leaves some out. The data hold about 16,000 clones, with nearly 97% observed a single time. Described time point: baseline, week 1 (first vaccination visit). Treatment noted: pre-vaccination baseline after standard-of-care therapy. The starting material was peripheral blood mononuclear cells (PBMCs), obtained from a glioma patient treated with radiotherapy, temozolomide or both. Source of these receptors: a woman between 18 and 30 years old with glioma. Some clones in this sample may be carry-over from other donors' samples.

The J gene is TRBJ1-4, the V gene TRBV7-9, with D perhaps TRBD1 (6 bases). This CDR3 comprises 15 residues. The germline CDR1 and CDR2 sequences are SEHNR and FQNEAQ (reference sequence). V lost 7 bases to trimming and J lost 2 bases, with 14 bases between them. This CDR3 reads CASTVAGATNEKLFF. The DNA for the CDR3 is TGTGCCAGCACCGTTGCGGGGGCGACTAATGAAAAACTGTTTTTT.

V is TRBV5-5 and J is TRBJ1-5, with 7 nucleotides matching TRBD1. The germline V gene encodes CDR1 SGHKS and CDR2 YYEKEE (reference sequence). This CDR3 has 14 amino acids. The junction had 7 bases not matched to a gene; V was cut back by 4 bases and J by 6 bases. The CDR3 spells CASSNTGVGQPQHF. CDR3 nucleotides: TGTGCCAGCAGCAATACAGGGGTAGGTCAGCCCCAGCATTTT.

The chain recombines TRBV30 with TRBJ2-1; no clear D. Deletions cut 2 bases from V and 5 bases from J, with 13 bases between. The CDR3 has 14 residues. From germline, CDR1 is GTSNPN and CDR2 SVGIG (reference sequence). CDR3 DNA sequence: TGTGCCTGGAGTAATTCCGGTTCCGACAATGAGCAGTTCTTC. This encodes CAWSNSGSDNEQFF.

CDR3 sequence: CASRRGGSTDTQYF. The DNA for the CDR3 is TGTGCCAGCAGGCGGGGGGGTAGCACAGATACGCAGTATTTT. V usage is TRBV2 and J usage is TRBJ2-3; 9 bases map to TRBD2. The germline gives CDR1 SNHLY, CDR2 FYNNEI. The V and J ends lost 6 bases and 0 bases, in that order; junction bases with no gene match: 1. This CDR3 contains 14 residues.

This chain links TRBV20-1 with TRBJ2-7; D may be TRBD1 or TRBD2 (5 bases each). The CDR3 runs to 11 residues. Germline CDR1 DFQATT, CDR2 SNEGSKA (reference sequence). The V and J ends lost 3 bases and 5 bases respectively, with 8 bases between them. CDR3 protein: CSASVGDEQYF. In nucleotides, the CDR3 is TGCAGTGCTAGTGTGGGGGACGAGCAGTACTTC.

V and J are TRBV29-1 and TRBJ2-7, with D possibly being TRBD1 or TRBD2 (5 bases each). Between the trimmed V and J ends, which lost 7 bases and 7 bases, there was a span of 20 bases. In germline, CDR1 is SQVTM, CDR2 ANQGSEA. The CDR3 contains 13 residues. The CDR3 sequence is CSGRTTLWGEQYF. In DNA, the CDR3 is TGCAGCGGCAGGACAACCCTTTGGGGGGAGCAGTACTTC.

The chain recombines TRBV18 with TRBJ2-5, with unresolved D. Germline-derived CDR1 and CDR2 are KGHSH and LQKENI. This CDR3 is 13 amino acids long. V lost 2 bases and J lost 4, with 8 bases in between. DNA for the CDR3: TGTGCCAGCTCACCATCCTTTTCAGAGACCCAGTACTTC. This codes for CASSPSFSETQYF.

The rearrangement uses TRBV9 and TRBJ2-3; 9 bases map to TRBD2. V trimming: 2 bases; J trimming: 2 bases; junction bases outside the gene matches: 6. CDR1 is SGDLS, CDR2 YYNGEE, per germline. CDR3 length: 16 residues. CDR3: CASSVAGGGFTDTQYF. In DNA, the CDR3 is TGTGCCAGCAGCGTGGCGGGGGGGGGCTTCACAGATACGCAGTATTTT. Complete variable domain (other parts from reference TRBV9 and TRBJ2-3): DSGVTQTPKHLITATGQRVTLRCSPRSGDLSVYWYQQSLDQGLQFLIQYYNGEERAKGNILERFSAQQFPDLHSELNLSSLELGDSALYFCASSVAGGGFTDTQYFGPGTRLTVL.

The rearrangement joins TRBV4-1 to TRBJ1-5, with D unresolved. Germline V gene lookup returns CDR1 MGHRA and CDR2 YSYEKL. The CDR3 totals 16 residues. Trimming took 4 bases from V and 3 from J, leaving 16 bases between them. CDR3 region: CASSPFLGSANQPQHF. Written as DNA, the CDR3 is TGCGCCAGCAGCCCATTCTTAGGGAGTGCCAATCAGCCCCAGCATTTT.

This chain links TRBV7-9 with TRBJ2-7, with 7 bases identical to TRBD1. Germline values: CDR1 SEHNR, CDR2 FQNEAQ (reference sequence). V dropped 4 bases and J dropped 1; count of bases not matched to a gene: 10. The CDR3 length is 16 residues. CDR3 nucleotide sequence: TGTGCCAGCAGCTCCGATTCGGGACAGAATTCCTACGAGCAGTACTTC. Amino acid sequence: CASSSDSGQNSYEQYF.

V and J are TRBV25-1 and TRBJ2-7; perhaps TRBD1 as D (5 bases). The CDR3 extends over 15 amino acids. Germline V gene lookup returns CDR1 MGHDK and CDR2 SYGVNS. V dropped 8 bases and J dropped 0 bases, with 17 bases sitting between them. The CDR3 sequence is CASSRDSPYSYEQYF. The CDR3 DNA is TGTGCCAGCTCAAGAGACAGCCCCTACTCCTACGAGCAGTACTTC.

The DNA for the CDR3 is TGTGCCAGCAGCTTAGAGTCCGGGACAGTCATCTCCTACAATGAGCAGTTCTTC. The encoded protein is CASSLESGTVISYNEQFF. The chain couples TRBV7-9 to TRBJ2-1; TRBD1 agrees at 7 bases. The V gene's germline CDR1 is SEHNR and CDR2 FQNEAQ (reference sequence). This CDR3 is 18 amino acids long. The ends lost 1 base at V and 0 bases at J; junction bases unmatched: 9. Based on the CDR3 plus reference TRBV7-9 and TRBJ2-1, the full variable domain is DTGVSQNPRHKITKRGQNVTFRCDPISEHNRLYWYRQTLGQGPEFLTYFQNEAQLEKSRLLSDRFSAERPKGSFSTLEIQRTEQGDSAMYLCASSLESGTVISYNEQFFGPGTRLTVL.

The CDR3 protein is CASSRDRGSVYGYTF. The CDR3 region has the DNA TGTGCCAGTAGCCGGGACAGGGGATCGGTCTATGGCTACACCTTC. This chain uses TRBV19 with TRBJ1-2, with 10 bases lining up with TRBD1. V lost 6 bases, J lost 4 bases, and 8 bases stayed unmatched. The CDR3 has 15 amino acids. Germline CDR1 reads LNHDA; CDR2 reads SQIVND (reference sequence).

The rearrangement links TRBV18 to TRBJ1-2; D is perhaps TRBD1 (6 bases). Germline V lookup: CDR1 KGHSH, CDR2 LQKENI. V lost 2 bases, J lost 2 bases, and 12 bases lay in between. CDR3 length: 15 residues. CDR3 region: CASSPRQGRNYGYTF. CDR3 DNA: TGTGCCAGCTCACCAAGGCAGGGGCGGAACTATGGCTACACCTTC.

The chain couples TRBV7-2 to TRBJ2-1, with D perhaps being TRBD1 or TRBD2 (5 bases each). The CDR3 has 17 residues. Trimming pared 5 bases from V and 2 bases from J, leaving 19 bases between. Looked up from germline, CDR1 is SGHTA and CDR2 is FQGNSA. Here the CDR3 reads CASSTKGTLGPYNEQFF. Here the CDR3 DNA reads TGTGCCAGCAGCACTAAAGGGACCCTAGGCCCCTACAATGAGCAGTTCTTC.

The chain uses TRBV29-1 and TRBJ2-1; no reliable D call. Trimming removed 4 bases at V and 5 bases at J, with 12 bases between. The germline gives CDR1 SQVTM, CDR2 ANQGSEA. CDR3 length: 13 amino acids. CDR3 amino acids: CSVVPPLNNEQFF. DNA of the CDR3: TGCAGCGTTGTCCCGCCTCTTAACAATGAGCAGTTCTTC.

CDR3 bases: TGTGCCAGTAGCAGAACCCAGGGGGCGGGGGGCTACACCTTC. Its protein product is CASSRTQGAGGYTF. This chain uses TRBV19 with TRBJ1-2; 8 bases map to TRBD1. The germline V gene has CDR1 LNHDA and CDR2 SQIVND (reference sequence). The CDR3 covers 14 residues. With V trimmed by 6 bases and J by 8 bases, 11 bases remained unmatched.

The V call is TRBV7-9, the J call TRBJ2-1; D remains unclear. Trimming shortened V by 0 bases and J by 6 bases, and 12 bases separated the two germline ends. CDR3 length: 15 residues. CDR1 is SEHNR, CDR2 FQNEAQ, per germline (reference sequence). The DNA of the CDR3 is TGTGCCAGCAGCTTAGCAGTACTGGAAACCAATGAGCAGTTCTTC. It specifies CASSLAVLETNEQFF.

This chain links TRBV2 with TRBJ2-5; TRBD1 matches 10 bases. The germline gives CDR1 SNHLY, CDR2 FYNNEI. Trimming removed 7 bases from V and 4 bases from J; junction bases left unmatched: 3. The CDR3 sequence is 13 residues long. The CDR3: CASTGQGIETQYF. The CDR3 nucleotides read TGTGCCAGCACGGGACAGGGGATAGAGACCCAGTACTTC.

The chain joins TRBV5-1 to TRBJ1-3, with 9 bases aligning to TRBD1. J lost 4 bases, V lost 3 bases, and 8 bases had no gene match. The CDR3 runs to 16 residues. The V gene's germline CDR1 is SGHRS and CDR2 YFSETQ. Written as DNA, the CDR3 is TGCGCCAGCAGCTGGGACAGGGTGACGTTCGGAAACACCATATATTTT. It specifies CASSWDRVTFGNTIYF.

V is TRBV10-3 and J is TRBJ2-1; 8 nucleotides align to TRBD2. This CDR3 is 15 amino acids long. Per the germline V gene, CDR1 is ENHRY and CDR2 is SYGVKD. The V segment lost 7 bases and the J segment 5 bases; nucleotides outside the gene matches: 10. CDR3 in DNA: TGTGCCATCACCGAATCGGGAGGGTTCAACAATGAGCAGTTCTTC. This sequence encodes CAITESGGFNNEQFF.

This chain links TRBV30 with TRBJ1-1; 8 nucleotides align to TRBD1. The CDR3 is 15 residues long. Losses at the gene ends were 2 bases for V and 8 bases for J; bases not matched to a gene: 13. Germline CDR1 is GTSNPN and CDR2 is SVGIG (reference sequence). The CDR3 protein is CAWSSPRTGQWEAFF. CDR3 sequence (DNA): TGTGCCTGGAGTTCACCGAGGACAGGGCAGTGGGAAGCTTTCTTT.

In the case of this clone: An end of the junction does not agree with germline; a read error may underlie this. The J gene is TRBJ1-1, the V gene TRBV5-6; no firm D call. The CDR3 is 14 amino acids. Per germline, CDR1 SGHDT and CDR2 YYEEEE. The CDR3, as DNA: TGTGCCAGCAGCTTGGGTTTACCGAACGCTGAAGCTTTCTTT. Protein: CASSLGLPNAEAFF.

The chain recombines TRBV5-1 with TRBJ2-1, with D perhaps TRBD1 or TRBD2 (6 bases each). This CDR3 has 16 residues. Per the germline V gene, CDR1 is SGHRS and CDR2 is YFSETQ. The V end was cut by 0 bases, the J end by 4 bases, with 14 bases between. Written as DNA, the CDR3 is TGCGCCAGCAGCTTGGTAACGGGGGCTCGGTACAATGAGCAGTTCTTC. Its translation is CASSLVTGARYNEQFF.

The chain recombines TRBV6-6 with TRBJ1-4; TRBD1 might be the D (5 bases). Germline values: CDR1 MNHNY, CDR2 SVGAGI (reference sequence). The V end lost 6 bases, the J end lost 0 bases, and 14 bases lay between the germline ends. CDR3 length: 16 residues. The CDR3 coding sequence is TGTGCCAGCAGAAGTTCCCGGGACTCAACTAATGAAAAACTGTTTTTT. Translated: CASRSSRDSTNEKLFF.

V is TRBV5-4 and J is TRBJ1-6; 8 bases are shared with TRBD1. Trimming took 0 bases from V and 9 from J; bases not matched to a gene: 2. Germline CDR1 and CDR2: SGHNT and YYREEE (reference sequence). CDR3 length: 14 residues. The CDR3 region has the DNA TGTGCCAGCAGCTTGGACCAGGGGGCTTCACCCCTCCACTTT. Amino acids: CASSLDQGASPLHF. The full variable domain, rest sourced from reference TRBV5-4 and TRBJ1-6, is ETGVTQSPTHLIKTRGQQVTLRCSSQSGHNTVSWYQQALGQGPQFIFQYYREEENGRGNFPPRFSGLQFPNYSSELNVNALELDDSALYLCASSLDQGASPLHFGNGTRLTVT.